This T cell receptor beta chain was retrieved from a study of blood T cell repertoires in COVID-19. Study information: The cDNA or gDNA used as material had been derived from T cells, B-cell-depleted T cells, or PBMCs.

Libraries were prepared by immunoSEQ multiplex PCR; TCRdb keeps only in-frame clonotypes and omits some of them. The table records roughly 200,000 clones, approximately 89% of them present only once. Germline values: CDR1 SGHRS, CDR2 YFSETQ. The length of the CDR3 is 13 residues. V gave up 7 bases and J gave up 7 bases; unmatched junction bases: 5. This chain uses TRBV5-1 with TRBJ1-6; TRBD1 aligns across 7 bases. This TCR came from a woman aged 55-69 years with acute or convalescent COVID-19. Sequencing was performed on peripheral blood. In DNA, the CDR3 is TGCGCCAGCGGACAGGAGCCCAATTCACCCCTCCACTTT. Protein: CASGQEPNSPLHF.